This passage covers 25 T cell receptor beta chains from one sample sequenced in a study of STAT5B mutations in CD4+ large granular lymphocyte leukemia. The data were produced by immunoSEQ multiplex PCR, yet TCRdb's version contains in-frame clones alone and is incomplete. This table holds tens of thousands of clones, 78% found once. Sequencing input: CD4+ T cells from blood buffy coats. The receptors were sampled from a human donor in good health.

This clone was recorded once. The CDR3 here is CASQRQGATYGYTF. The CDR3 DNA is TGTGCCAGCCAGCGACAGGGGGCTACCTATGGCTACACCTTC. The gene calls are TRBV6-1 and TRBJ1-2; 10 bases are a match to TRBD1. Trimming took 8 bases from V and 4 from J; bases not matched to a gene: 7. Germline assignment: CDR1 MNHNS and CDR2 SASEGT. CDR3 length: 14 residues.

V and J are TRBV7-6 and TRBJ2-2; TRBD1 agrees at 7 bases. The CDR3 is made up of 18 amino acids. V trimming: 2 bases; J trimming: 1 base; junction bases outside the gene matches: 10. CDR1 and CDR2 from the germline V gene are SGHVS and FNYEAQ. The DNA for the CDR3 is TGTGCCAGCAGCTTAAGGTCACAGGGGAATTTGAACACCGGGGAGCTGTTTTTT. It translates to CASSLRSQGNLNTGELFF.

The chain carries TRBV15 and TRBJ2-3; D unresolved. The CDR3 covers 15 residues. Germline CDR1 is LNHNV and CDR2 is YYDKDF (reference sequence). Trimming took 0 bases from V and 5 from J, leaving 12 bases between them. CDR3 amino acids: CATSRDLTEVDTQYF. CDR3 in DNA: TGTGCCACCAGCAGAGATCTAACCGAGGTAGATACGCAGTATTTT.

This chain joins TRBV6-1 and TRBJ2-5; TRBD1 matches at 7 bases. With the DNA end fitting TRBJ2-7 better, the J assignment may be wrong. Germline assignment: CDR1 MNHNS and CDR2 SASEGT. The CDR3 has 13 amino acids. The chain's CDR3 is CASRGDRAYEQYF. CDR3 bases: TGTGCCAGCAGGGGCGACAGGGCCTACGAGCAGTACTTC.

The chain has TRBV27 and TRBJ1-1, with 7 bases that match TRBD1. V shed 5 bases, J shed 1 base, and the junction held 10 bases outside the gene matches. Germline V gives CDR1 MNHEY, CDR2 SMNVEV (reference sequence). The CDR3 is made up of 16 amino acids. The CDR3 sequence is CASSTTPTGRNTEAFF. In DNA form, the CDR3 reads TGTGCCAGCAGTACGACACCGACAGGGCGGAACACTGAAGCTTTCTTT.

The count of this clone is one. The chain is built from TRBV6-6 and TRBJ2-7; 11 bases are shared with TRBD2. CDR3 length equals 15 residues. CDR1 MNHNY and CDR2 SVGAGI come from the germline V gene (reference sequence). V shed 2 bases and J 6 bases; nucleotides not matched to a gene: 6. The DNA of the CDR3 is TGTGCCAGCAGTTACACGACTAGCGGGGCCCTCGAGCAGTACTTC. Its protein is CASSYTTSGALEQYF.

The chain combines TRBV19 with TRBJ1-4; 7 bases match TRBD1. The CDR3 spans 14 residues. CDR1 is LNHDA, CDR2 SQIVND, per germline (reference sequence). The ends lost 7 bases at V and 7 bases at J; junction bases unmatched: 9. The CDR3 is CASTLTGTPEKLFF. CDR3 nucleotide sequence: TGTGCCAGTACCCTGACAGGGACCCCTGAAAAACTGTTTTTT.

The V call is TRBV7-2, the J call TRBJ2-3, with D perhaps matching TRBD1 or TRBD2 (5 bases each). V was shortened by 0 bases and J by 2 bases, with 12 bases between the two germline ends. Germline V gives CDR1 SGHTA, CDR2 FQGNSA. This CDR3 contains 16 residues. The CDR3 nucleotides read TGTGCCAGCAGCTTAGCGAGGGGCGTCGACACAGATACGCAGTATTTT. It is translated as CASSLARGVDTDTQYF. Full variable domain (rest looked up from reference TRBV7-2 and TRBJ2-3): GAGVSQSPSNKVTEKGKDVELRCDPISGHTALYWYRQSLGQGLEFLIYFQGNSAPDKSGLPSDRFSAERTGGSVSTLTIQRTQQEDSAVYLCASSLARGVDTDTQYFGPGTRLTVL.

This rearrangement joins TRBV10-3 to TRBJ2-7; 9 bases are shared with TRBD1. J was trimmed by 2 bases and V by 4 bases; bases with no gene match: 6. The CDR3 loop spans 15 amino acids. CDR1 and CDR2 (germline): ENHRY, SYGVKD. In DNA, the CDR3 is TGTGCCATCAGTGTGGGTGGGACAGGGACCTACGAGCAGTACTTC. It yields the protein CAISVGGTGTYEQYF.

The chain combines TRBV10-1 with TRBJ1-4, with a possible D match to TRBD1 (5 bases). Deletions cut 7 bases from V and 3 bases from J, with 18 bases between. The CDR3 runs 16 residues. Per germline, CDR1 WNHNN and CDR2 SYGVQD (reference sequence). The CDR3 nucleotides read TGCGCCAGCAATTGGGGCAGCCGGGGCCCTAATGAAAAACTGTTTTTT. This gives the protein CASNWGSRGPNEKLFF.

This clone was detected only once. In DNA form, the CDR3 reads TGTGCCAGCAGCACTGCTCCAGGGGGTTACGAGCAGTACTTC. This gives the protein CASSTAPGGYEQYF. The chain is built from TRBV11-2 and TRBJ2-7; the match to TRBD1 covers 7 bases. There are 14 residues in the CDR3. The ends lost 5 bases at V and 4 bases at J; junction bases unmatched: 8. Germline lookup yields CDR1 SGHAT and CDR2 FQNNGV. Filled out from reference TRBV11-2 and TRBJ2-7, the complete variable domain reads EAGVAQSPRYKIIEKRQSVAFWCNPISGHATLYWYQQILGQGPKLLIQFQNNGVVDDSQLPKDRFSAERLKGVDSTLKIQPAKLEDSAVYLCASSTAPGGYEQYFGPGTRLTVT.

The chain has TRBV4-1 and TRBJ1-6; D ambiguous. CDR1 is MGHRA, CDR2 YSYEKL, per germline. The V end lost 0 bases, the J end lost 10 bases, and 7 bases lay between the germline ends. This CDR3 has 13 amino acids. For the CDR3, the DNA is TGCGCCAGCAGCCAAGAAATGACCTCACCCCTCCACTTT. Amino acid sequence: CASSQEMTSPLHF.

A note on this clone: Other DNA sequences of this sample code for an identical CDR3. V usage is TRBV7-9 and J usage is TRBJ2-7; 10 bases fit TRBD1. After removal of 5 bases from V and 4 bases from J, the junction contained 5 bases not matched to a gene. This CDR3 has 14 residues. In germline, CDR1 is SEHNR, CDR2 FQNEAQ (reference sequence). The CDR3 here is CASSPRTGGYEQYF. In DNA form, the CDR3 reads TGTGCCAGCAGCCCGAGGACAGGGGGGTACGAGCAGTACTTC.

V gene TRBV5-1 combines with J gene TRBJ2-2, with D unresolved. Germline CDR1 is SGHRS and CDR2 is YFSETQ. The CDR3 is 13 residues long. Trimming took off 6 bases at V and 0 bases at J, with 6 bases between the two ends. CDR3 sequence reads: CASTTTNTGELFF. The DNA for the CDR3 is TGCGCCAGCACTACCACGAACACCGGGGAGCTGTTTTTT.

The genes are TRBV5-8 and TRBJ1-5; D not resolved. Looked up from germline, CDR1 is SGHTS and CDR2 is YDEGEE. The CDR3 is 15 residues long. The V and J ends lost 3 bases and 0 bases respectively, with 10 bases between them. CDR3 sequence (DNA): TGTGCCAGCAGCTCCGAGGGAGTTAGCAATCAGCCCCAGCATTTT. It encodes CASSSEGVSNQPQHF.

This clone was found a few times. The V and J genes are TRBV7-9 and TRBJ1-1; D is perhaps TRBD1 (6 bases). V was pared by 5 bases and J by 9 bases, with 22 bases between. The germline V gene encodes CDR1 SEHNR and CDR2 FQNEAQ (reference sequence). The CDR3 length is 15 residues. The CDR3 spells CASSLETGGLRQAFF. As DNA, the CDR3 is TGTGCCAGCAGCCTAGAAACGGGGGGCCTACGGCAAGCTTTCTTT.

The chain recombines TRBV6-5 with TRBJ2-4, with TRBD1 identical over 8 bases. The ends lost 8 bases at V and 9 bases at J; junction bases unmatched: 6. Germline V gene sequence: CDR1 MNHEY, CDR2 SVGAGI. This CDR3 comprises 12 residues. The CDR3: CASSQGGAIQYF. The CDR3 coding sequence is TGTGCCAGCTCACAGGGGGGAGCCATTCAGTACTTC.

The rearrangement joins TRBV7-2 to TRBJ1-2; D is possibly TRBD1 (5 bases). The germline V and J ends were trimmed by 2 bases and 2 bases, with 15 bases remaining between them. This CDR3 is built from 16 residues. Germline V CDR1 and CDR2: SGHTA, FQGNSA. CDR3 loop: CASSLSSGYLNYGYTF. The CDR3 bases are TGTGCCAGCAGCTTATCCTCAGGGTATCTAAACTATGGCTACACCTTC. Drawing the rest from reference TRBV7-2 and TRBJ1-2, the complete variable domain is GAGVSQSPSNKVTEKGKDVELRCDPISGHTALYWYRQSLGQGLEFLIYFQGNSAPDKSGLPSDRFSAERTGGSVSTLTIQRTQQEDSAVYLCASSLSSGYLNYGYTFGSGTRLTVV.

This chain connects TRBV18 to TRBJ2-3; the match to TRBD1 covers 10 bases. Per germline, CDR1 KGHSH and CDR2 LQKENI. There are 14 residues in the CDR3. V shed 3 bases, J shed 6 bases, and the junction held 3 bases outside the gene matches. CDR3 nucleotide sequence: TGTGCCAGCTCACCGACAGGGGGCCGGGATACGCAGTATTTT. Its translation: CASSPTGGRDTQYF.

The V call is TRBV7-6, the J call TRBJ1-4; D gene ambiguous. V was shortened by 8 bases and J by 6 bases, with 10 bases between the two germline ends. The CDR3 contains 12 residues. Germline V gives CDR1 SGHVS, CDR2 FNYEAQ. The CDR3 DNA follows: TGTGCCAGCGGAATCCGGCATGAAAAACTGTTTTTT. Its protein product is CASGIRHEKLFF.

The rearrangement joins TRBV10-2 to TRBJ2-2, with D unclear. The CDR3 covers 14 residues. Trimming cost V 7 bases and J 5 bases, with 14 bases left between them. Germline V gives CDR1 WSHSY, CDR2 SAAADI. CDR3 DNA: TGCGCCAGCATTTCCACAGCTGTGACCGGGGAGCTGTTTTTT. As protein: CASISTAVTGELFF.

DNA for the CDR3: TGTGCCAGCAGCATCCTTAGCGGGACCGGGGAGCTGTTTTTT. Its translation: CASSILSGTGELFF. The chain links TRBV5-4 to TRBJ2-2, with 7 bases identical to TRBD2. Germline V gene lookup returns CDR1 SGHNT and CDR2 YYREEE (reference sequence). J was trimmed by 5 bases and V by 4 bases; bases with no gene match: 5. The CDR3 contains 14 residues.

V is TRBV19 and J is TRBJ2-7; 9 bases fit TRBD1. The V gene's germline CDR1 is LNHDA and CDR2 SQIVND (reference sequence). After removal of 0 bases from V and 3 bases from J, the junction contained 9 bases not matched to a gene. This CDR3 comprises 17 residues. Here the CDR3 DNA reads TGTGCCAGTAGTATAGATGGGCCAGCGACAGGGGGCTACGAGCAGTACTTC. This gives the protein CASSIDGPATGGYEQYF.

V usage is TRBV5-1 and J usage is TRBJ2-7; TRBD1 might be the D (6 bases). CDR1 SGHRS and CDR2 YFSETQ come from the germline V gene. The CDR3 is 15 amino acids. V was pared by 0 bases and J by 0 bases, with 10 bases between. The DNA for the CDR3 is TGCGCCAGCAGCTTGGGGACAGCCGACTCCTACGAGCAGTACTTC. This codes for CASSLGTADSYEQYF.

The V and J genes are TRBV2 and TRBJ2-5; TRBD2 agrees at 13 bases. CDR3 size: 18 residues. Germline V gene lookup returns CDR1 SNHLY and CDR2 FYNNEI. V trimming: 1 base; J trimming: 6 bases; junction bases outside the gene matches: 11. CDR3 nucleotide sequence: TGTGCCAGCAGTGAAGATTGGGCGGGACTAGCGGGAAAAAAGACCCAGTACTTC. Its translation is CASSEDWAGLAGKKTQYF.